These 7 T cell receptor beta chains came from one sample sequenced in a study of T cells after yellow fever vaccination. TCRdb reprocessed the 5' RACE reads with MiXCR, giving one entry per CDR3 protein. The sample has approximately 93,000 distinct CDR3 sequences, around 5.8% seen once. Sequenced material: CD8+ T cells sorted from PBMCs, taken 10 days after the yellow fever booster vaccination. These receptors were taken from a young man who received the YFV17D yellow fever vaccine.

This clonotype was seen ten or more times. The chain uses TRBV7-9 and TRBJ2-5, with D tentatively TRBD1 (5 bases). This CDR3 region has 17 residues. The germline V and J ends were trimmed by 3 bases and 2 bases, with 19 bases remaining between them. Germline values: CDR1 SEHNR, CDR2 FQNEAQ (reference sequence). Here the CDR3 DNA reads TGTGCCAGCAGCTTTCTTCTGTTCAGGGCAGAACAAGAGACCCAGTACTTC. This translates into CASSFLLFRAEQETQYF.

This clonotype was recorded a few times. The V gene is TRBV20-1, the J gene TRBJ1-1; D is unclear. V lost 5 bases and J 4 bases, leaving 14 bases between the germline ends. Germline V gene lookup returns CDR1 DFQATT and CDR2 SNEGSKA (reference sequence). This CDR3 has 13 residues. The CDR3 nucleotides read TGCAGTGCTCGCCGCAGATTCCCCACTGAAGCTTTCTTT. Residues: CSARRRFPTEAFF.

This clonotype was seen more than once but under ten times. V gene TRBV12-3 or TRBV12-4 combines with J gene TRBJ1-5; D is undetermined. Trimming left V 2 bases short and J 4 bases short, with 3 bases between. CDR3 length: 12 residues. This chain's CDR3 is CASSLKNQPQHF. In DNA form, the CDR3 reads TGTGCCAGCAGTTTAAAGAATCAGCCCCAGCATTTT.

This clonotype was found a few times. The CDR3 loop is CASSQGVQGLAGELFF. The CDR3 DNA reads TGCGCCAGCAGCCAGGGGGTTCAGGGGCTCGCCGGGGAGCTGTTTTTT. The chain recombines TRBV4-1 with TRBJ2-2, with D possibly matching TRBD1 (6 bases). Germline CDR1 and CDR2: MGHRA and YSYEKL. V was cut by 3 bases and J by 6 bases, with 17 bases left in between. The CDR3 runs to 16 residues.

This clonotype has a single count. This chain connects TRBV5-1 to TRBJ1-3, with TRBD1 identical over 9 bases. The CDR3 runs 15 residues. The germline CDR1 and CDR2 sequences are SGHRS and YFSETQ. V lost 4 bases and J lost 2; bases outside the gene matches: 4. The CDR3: CASSPDRGPGNTIYF. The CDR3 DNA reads TGCGCCAGCAGCCCGGACAGGGGCCCTGGAAACACCATATATTTT.

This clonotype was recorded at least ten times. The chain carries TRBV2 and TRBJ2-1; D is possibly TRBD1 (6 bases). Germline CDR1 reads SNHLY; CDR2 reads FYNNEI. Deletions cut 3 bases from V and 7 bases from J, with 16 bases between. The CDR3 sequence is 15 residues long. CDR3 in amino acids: CASSDSRDRFNEQFF. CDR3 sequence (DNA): TGTGCCAGCAGTGATTCTCGAGACAGGTTTAATGAGCAGTTCTTC.

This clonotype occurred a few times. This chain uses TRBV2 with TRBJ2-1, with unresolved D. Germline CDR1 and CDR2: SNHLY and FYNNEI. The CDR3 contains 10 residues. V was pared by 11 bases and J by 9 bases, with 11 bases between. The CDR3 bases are TGTGCCGGTGGGCGACCTGAGCAGTTCTTC. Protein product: CAGGRPEQFF.